These 8 T cell receptor beta chains came from one sample sequenced in a study of OX40 agonist ivuxolimab in advanced cancers. The protocol was immunoSEQ multiplex PCR, while the TCRdb copy is restricted to in-frame clones and leaves out a portion. Among approximately 70,000 clones listed, about 88% were seen once. The sample was CD4+ or CD8+ T cells sorted from blood, taken in a trial of the OX40 agonist ivuxolimab. The origin of the receptors is an adult with an advanced solid tumor such as melanoma, head and neck, liver or kidney cancer.

This clone appeared a single time. CDR3 loop: CSGRVSGKYEQYF. The CDR3, as DNA: TGCAGCGGGAGGGTTAGCGGGAAATACGAGCAGTACTTC. The gene calls are TRBV29-1 and TRBJ2-7, with 8 bases aligning to TRBD2. V gave up 7 bases and J gave up 4 bases; unmatched junction bases: 9. Germline CDR1 reads SQVTM; CDR2 reads ANQGSEA. The CDR3 extends over 13 amino acids.

This clone was found once. The CDR3 coding sequence is TGTGCCAGCAGCTTGGGGACAGGTCTAATTAGCAATCAGCCCCAGCATTTT. It codes for CASSLGTGLISNQPQHF. V usage is TRBV7-6 and J usage is TRBJ1-5, with TRBD1 matching over 8 bases. With 3 bases clipped from V and 0 bases from J, the junction kept 7 bases outside the gene matches. CDR1 is SGHVS and CDR2 is FNYEAQ in the germline V gene. The CDR3 runs 17 residues.

Written as DNA, the CDR3 is TGTGCCAGCAGCCTCGGACAGTTCTACGAGCAGTACTTC. It translates to CASSLGQFYEQYF. This rearrangement joins TRBV11-3 to TRBJ2-7, with a possible D match to TRBD1 (6 bases). CDR3 length: 13 residues. Germline V gene sequence: CDR1 SGHNT, CDR2 YENEEA. Trimming removed 5 bases at V and 3 bases at J, with 11 bases between.

The chain recombines TRBV5-6 with TRBJ2-1; 8 bases are shared with TRBD2. This CDR3 comprises 15 residues. The V and J ends lost 5 bases and 3 bases, in that order; junction bases with no gene match: 7. Per germline, CDR1 SGHDT and CDR2 YYEEEE. The CDR3 DNA sequence: TGTGCCAGCAGATATGACAGCGGGAGCTACAATGAGCAGTTCTTC. It translates to CASRYDSGSYNEQFF.

The chain joins TRBV29-1 to TRBJ2-7, with 9 nucleotides matching TRBD1. V shed 6 bases, J shed 4 bases, and the junction held 10 bases outside the gene matches. This CDR3 is 14 amino acids long. Germline V gene data show CDR1 as SQVTM and CDR2 as ANQGSEA. The CDR3 nucleotides are TGCAGCGTGAGCACTACAGGGGGCCGATACGAGCAGTACTTC. Translation: CSVSTTGGRYEQYF.

The rearrangement joins TRBV18 to TRBJ1-4, with 9 bases lining up with TRBD1. Trimming took 3 bases from V and 7 from J; bases not matched to a gene: 0. The CDR3 consists of 13 residues. Germline V gives CDR1 KGHSH, CDR2 LQKENI. Here the CDR3 DNA reads TGTGCCAGCTCACCGGGACAGGGTGAAAAACTGTTTTTT. It encodes CASSPGQGEKLFF.

The count of this clone is one. The chain joins TRBV6-1 to TRBJ1-3; 8 positions match TRBD1. From germline, CDR1 is MNHNS and CDR2 SASEGT. The CDR3 is 15 residues long. Germline trimming cut 5 bases from V and 4 bases from J; bases unmatched to any gene: 7. This CDR3 reads CASSLPGGEGNTIYF. CDR3 DNA sequence: TGTGCCAGCAGTTTACCAGGGGGCGAAGGAAACACCATATATTTT.

The J gene is TRBJ2-1, the V gene TRBV19; 8 positions match TRBD1. The V and J ends lost 7 bases and 0 bases, in that order; junction bases with no gene match: 17. This CDR3 is 19 amino acids long. CDR1 and CDR2 from the germline V gene are LNHDA and SQIVND (reference sequence). The CDR3 spells CASKIGTGNFLSSYNEQFF. The CDR3 nucleotides are TGTGCCAGTAAGATAGGGACAGGCAACTTCCTGAGCTCCTACAATGAGCAGTTCTTC.